Sequencing of this TCR beta chain was carried out in a study of T cell responses to AZD1222 COVID-19 vaccine. The germline V gene has CDR1 MDHEN and CDR2 SYDVKM. Unmatched junction bases numbered 7, after V lost 4 bases and J lost 2 bases. This CDR3 region has 15 residues. Some clones are missing from TCRdb's copy, which holds only in-frame ones; the method was immunoSEQ multiplex PCR. Of around 97,000 clones detected, 91% appear once; the ten largest clones hold under 60%. In the case of this clone: Its antigen is as yet unknown.

Study results and limitations: Donors were largely white British and mainly female; clonal diversity was possibly underestimated. Mapped onto spike, vaccine-associated CD4 TCRs spanned it and were dominant at 160-218 and 743-854.

The receptor's source is an adult in good health. The chain combines TRBV28 with TRBJ2-7, with 8 nucleotides matching TRBD1. Sequencing was performed on peripheral blood, taken on day 0 of AZD1222 vaccination. The CDR3 here is CASSSPDRATYEQYF. The CDR3 DNA reads TGTGCCAGCAGTTCCCCGGACAGGGCCACCTACGAGCAGTACTTC.